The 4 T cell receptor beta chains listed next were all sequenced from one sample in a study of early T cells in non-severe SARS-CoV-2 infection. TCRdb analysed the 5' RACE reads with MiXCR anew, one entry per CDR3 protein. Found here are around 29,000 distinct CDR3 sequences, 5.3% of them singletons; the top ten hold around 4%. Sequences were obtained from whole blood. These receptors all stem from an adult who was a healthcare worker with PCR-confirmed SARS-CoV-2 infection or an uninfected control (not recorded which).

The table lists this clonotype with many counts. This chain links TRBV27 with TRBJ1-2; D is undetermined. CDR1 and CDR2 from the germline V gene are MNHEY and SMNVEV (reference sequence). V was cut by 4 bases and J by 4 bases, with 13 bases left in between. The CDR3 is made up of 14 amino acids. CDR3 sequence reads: CASSSLTSSYGYTF. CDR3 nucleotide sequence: TGTGCCAGCAGTTCCCTGACATCGTCCTATGGCTACACCTTC.

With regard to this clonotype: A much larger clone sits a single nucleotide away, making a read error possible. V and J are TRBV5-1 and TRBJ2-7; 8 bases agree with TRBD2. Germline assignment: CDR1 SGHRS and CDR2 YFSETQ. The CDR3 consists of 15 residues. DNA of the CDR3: TGCGCCAGCAGTACAAGCGGGGGCGCCTTCTACGGGCAGTACTTC. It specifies CASSTSGGAFYGQYF. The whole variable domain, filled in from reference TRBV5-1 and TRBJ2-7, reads KAGVTQTPRYLIKTRGQQVTLSCSPISGHRSVSWYQQTPGQGLQFLFEYFSETQRNKGNFPGRFSGRQFSNSRSEMNVSTLELGDSALYLCASSTSGGAFYGQYFGPGTRLTVT.

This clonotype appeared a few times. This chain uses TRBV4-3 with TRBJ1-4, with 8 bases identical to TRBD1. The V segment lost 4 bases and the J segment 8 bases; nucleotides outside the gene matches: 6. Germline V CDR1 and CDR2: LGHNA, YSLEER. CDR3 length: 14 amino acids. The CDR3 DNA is TGCGCCAGCAGCCGGGACAGGAGGTCCGAAAAACTGTTTTTT. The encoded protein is CASSRDRRSEKLFF.

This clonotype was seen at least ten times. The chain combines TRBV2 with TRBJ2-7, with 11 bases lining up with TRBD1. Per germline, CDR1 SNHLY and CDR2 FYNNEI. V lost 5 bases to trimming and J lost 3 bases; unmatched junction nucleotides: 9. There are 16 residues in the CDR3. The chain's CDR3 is CASSQIPGQGVYEQYF. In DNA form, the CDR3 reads TGTGCCAGCAGTCAAATACCGGGACAGGGGGTCTACGAGCAGTACTTC.